This TCR beta chain was profiled in a study of blood T cells in healthy people across ages. For the study at large: When template switching was applied, about one barcoded beta molecule was captured per two T cells.

Study results and limitations: It was not possible, with unsorted PBMCs, to conclusively compare naive and antigen-experienced cells. Age showed a roughly linear inverse relationship with TCR beta diversity per million T cells. Naive CD4+ cells and diversity were both higher in long-lived donors than in aged donors.

The CDR3 contains 12 residues. V gave up 4 bases and J gave up 4 bases, with 7 bases separating them. Per the germline V gene, CDR1 is SGHDN and CDR2 is FVKESK. Through a sample-barcoded 5' primer and a J-beta primer mix, a second PCR was run for about 6 to 11 cycles. TCRdb independently ran MiXCR on the 5' RACE reads; one entry per CDR3 protein. The sample consists of about 680,000 distinct CDR3 sequences, about 52% of them appearing once. In the case of this clonotype: Its target is unknown.

What was sequenced was blood. The gene calls are TRBV14 and TRBJ1-2, with D unresolved. The origin of this receptor is a woman aged 55 to 70 in good health. The CDR3 loop reads CASSRLGYGYTF. The CDR3 DNA reads TGTGCCAGCAGCCGATTGGGCTATGGCTACACCTTC.